The 28 T cell receptor beta chains given below trace back to one sample, sequenced in a study of shared clonotypes between healthy human individuals. The table came from immunoSEQ multiplex PCR; TCRdb's copy has only in-frame clones and leaves some out. The data show about 1.1 million clones, 70% to 80% seen once. The sample was memory CD4+ T cells from PBMCs. Specified subset: CD45RA-negative fraction. These receptors were collected from a man younger than 35 in good health. Some clones in this sample may be carry-over from other donors' samples.

This chain joins TRBV28 and TRBJ2-1; 7 nucleotides align to TRBD2. Germline lookup yields CDR1 MDHEN and CDR2 SYDVKM. The CDR3 totals 18 residues. Trimming removed 2 bases from V and 2 bases from J; junction bases left unmatched: 12. CDR3: CASSLRPGRAGPYNEQFF. The CDR3 DNA sequence: TGTGCCAGCAGTTTACGCCCTGGGAGAGCGGGACCCTACAATGAGCAGTTCTTC. The variable domain in full, with the rest retrieved from reference TRBV28 and TRBJ2-1, is DVKVTQSSRYLVKRTGEKVFLECVQDMDHENMFWYRQDPGLGLRLIYFSYDVKMKEKGDIPEGYSVSREKKERFSLILESASTNQTSMYLCASSLRPGRAGPYNEQFFGPGTRLTVL.

V is TRBV5-1 and J is TRBJ2-7; 8 bases line up with TRBD1. Germline V lookup: CDR1 SGHRS, CDR2 YFSETQ. The CDR3 is 16 residues long. V lost 2 bases to trimming and J lost 1 base; unmatched junction nucleotides: 8. The CDR3 region is CASSLIGTGKSYEQYF. Written as DNA, the CDR3 is TGCGCCAGCAGCTTAATAGGGACAGGCAAATCCTACGAGCAGTACTTC.

A single count supports this clone. The rearrangement links TRBV5-4 to TRBJ1-2, with D maybe TRBD1 (6 bases). The germline V gene encodes CDR1 SGHNT and CDR2 YYREEE (reference sequence). V dropped 3 bases and J dropped 7 bases, with 19 bases sitting between them. This CDR3 comprises 15 residues. CDR3 nucleotides: TGTGCCAGCAGCTCCCGCACTGGGGGGGCAGGTGGCTACACCTTC. The encoded protein is CASSSRTGGAGGYTF.

This clone was seen ten or more times. The sample carries other DNA sequences with the same CDR3. CDR3 in DNA: TGTGCCTGGTCGCAGGACCGCTACGAGCAGTACTTC. As protein: CAWSQDRYEQYF. The rearrangement joins TRBV30 to TRBJ2-7; the D is unclear. The CDR3 has 12 residues. V was pared by 5 bases and J by 3 bases, with 11 bases between. Germline assignment: CDR1 GTSNPN and CDR2 SVGIG (reference sequence). Full variable domain (outside the CDR3, taken from reference TRBV30 and TRBJ2-7): SQTIHQWPATLVQPVGSPLSLECTVEGTSNPNLYWYRQAAGRGLQLLFYSVGIGQISSEVPQNLSASRPQDRQFILSSKKLLLSDSGFYLCAWSQDRYEQYFGPGTRLTVT.

The CDR3 nucleotides are TGTGCCTGGAGCCGTAAAAGGGACACCACTGAAGCTTTCTTT. It codes for CAWSRKRDTTEAFF. The rearrangement links TRBV30 to TRBJ1-1, with TRBD1 as a possible D gene (6 bases). This CDR3 is 14 amino acids long. Germline-derived CDR1 and CDR2 are GTSNPN and SVGIG (reference sequence). V gave up 3 bases and J gave up 4 bases, with 15 bases separating them.

A note on this clone: The same CDR3 arises from other DNA sequences in this sample as well. The gene calls are TRBV27 and TRBJ1-5; the D gene is possibly TRBD1 (5 bases). V was cut by 5 bases and J by 7 bases, with 15 bases left in between. The CDR3 has 14 amino acids. CDR1 and CDR2 from the germline V gene are MNHEY and SMNVEV (reference sequence). DNA of the CDR3: TGTGCCAGCAGTAGCCCGGGGGGAAACCAGCCCCAGCATTTT. Protein product: CASSSPGGNQPQHF.

The chain combines TRBV6-1 with TRBJ2-3; TRBD2 agrees at 7 bases. This CDR3 spans 16 amino acids. From germline, CDR1 is MNHNS and CDR2 SASEGT. Trimming cost V 4 bases and J 1 base; bases outside gene matches: 8. The CDR3 bases are TGTGCCAGCAGTGGCCTTTCTAGCGGAGGCACAGATACGCAGTATTTT. Protein product: CASSGLSSGGTDTQYF.

The J gene is TRBJ1-1, the V gene TRBV28; no clear D gene. CDR1 and CDR2 from the germline V gene are MDHEN and SYDVKM. Trimming left V 2 bases short and J 5 bases short, with 18 bases between. CDR3 length equals 16 residues. The CDR3 coding sequence is TGTGCCAGCAGTTTACCCTCCACAGAACCCAAGACTGAAGCTTTCTTT. Translating gives CASSLPSTEPKTEAFF.

This clone was counted many times. This sequence joins TRBV13 and TRBJ2-5; possibly TRBD1 or TRBD2 for D (6 bases each). The CDR3 loop spans 13 amino acids. Germline V gives CDR1 PRHDT, CDR2 FYEKMQ (reference sequence). Between the trimmed V and J ends, which lost 2 bases and 5 bases, there was a span of 9 bases. CDR3 amino acids: CASSLRGAETQYF. The CDR3 nucleotides are TGTGCCAGCAGCTTAAGGGGGGCGGAGACCCAGTACTTC.

A few counts support this clone. The chain recombines TRBV5-1 with TRBJ2-3, with D possibly being TRBD1 (6 bases). Trimming took 0 bases from V and 4 from J, leaving 15 bases between them. Germline loops: CDR1 SGHRS, CDR2 YFSETQ. The CDR3 has 16 amino acids. The CDR3, as DNA: TGCGCCAGCAGCTTGGCCCAGGACAGCGGCCCAGATACGCAGTATTTT. Translation: CASSLAQDSGPDTQYF.

Ten or more counts support this clone. The chain links TRBV14 to TRBJ2-2; D is ambiguous. The CDR3 contains 14 residues. Germline V gene lookup returns CDR1 SGHDN and CDR2 FVKESK. Trimming removed 0 bases from V and 4 bases from J, with 6 bases in between. CDR3 protein: CASSQDLGTGELFF. CDR3 sequence (DNA): TGTGCCAGCAGCCAAGATCTCGGCACCGGGGAGCTGTTTTTT.

The chain links TRBV5-3 to TRBJ1-1; D unclear. TRBV5-3 is an open reading frame, and its role is uncertain. The CDR3 is 12 amino acids. The V end lost 4 bases, the J end lost 1 base, and 5 bases lay between the germline ends. The CDR3 here is CARSPKNTEAFF. The CDR3 bases are TGTGCCAGAAGCCCCAAGAACACTGAAGCTTTCTTT.

The CDR3 nucleotides read TGTGCCAGCAGCTGGGACAGGGGGACAGATACGCAGTATTTT. Translated: CASSWDRGTDTQYF. The rearrangement links TRBV5-6 to TRBJ2-3, with 11 bases fitting TRBD1. The CDR3 is made up of 14 amino acids. The J segment lost 3 bases and the V segment lost 3 bases, leaving 0 bases of the junction unmatched. Germline V gene lookup returns CDR1 SGHDT and CDR2 YYEEEE. Full variable domain (missing parts from reference TRBV5-6 and TRBJ2-3): DAGVTQSPTHLIKTRGQQVTLRCSPKSGHDTVSWYQQALGQGPQFIFQYYEEEERQRGNFPDRFSGHQFPNYSSELNVNALLLGDSALYLCASSWDRGTDTQYFGPGTRLTVL.

The chain links TRBV7-3 to TRBJ2-7; the D is unclear. V gave up 5 bases and J gave up 1 base, with 9 bases separating them. The CDR3 extends over 13 amino acids. Per the germline V gene, CDR1 is SGHTA and CDR2 is FQGTGA. The CDR3 region is CASSPTKSYEQYF. CDR3 coding DNA: TGTGCCAGCAGCCCGACGAAATCCTACGAGCAGTACTTC.

The V and J genes are TRBV28 and TRBJ2-5; TRBD2 might be the D (5 bases). CDR1 MDHEN and CDR2 SYDVKM come from the germline V gene. V shed 6 bases and J shed 7 bases, with 24 bases lying between them. The CDR3 has 16 residues. The CDR3 sequence: CASSVFGRQVRGTQYF. The CDR3 bases are TGTGCCAGCAGCGTATTCGGGCGCCAGGTCCGGGGGACCCAGTACTTC.

CDR3 in DNA: TGTGCCAGCAGCGGGACTTCCTACGAGCAGTACTTC. Protein product: CASSGTSYEQYF. The V gene is TRBV2, the J gene TRBJ2-7; the D gene is possibly TRBD2 (6 bases). Germline V gives CDR1 SNHLY, CDR2 FYNNEI. The ends were cut back, 6 bases at V and 1 base at J, with 7 bases in the middle. This CDR3 region has 12 residues.

The genes are TRBV11-1 and TRBJ2-2, with D possibly TRBD1 on 5 matching bases. This CDR3 region has 15 residues. V was pared by 6 bases and J by 12 bases, with 23 bases between. Germline V gives CDR1 SGHAT, CDR2 FQDESV (reference sequence). DNA of the CDR3: TGTGCCAGCAGTCTAGGGCCCAGGGTTGGAGCCCAGCTGTTTTTT. Translated, it gives CASSLGPRVGAQLFF.

The DNA of the CDR3 is TGTGCCAGCAGGGGAGGCGGAAGCACAGATACGCAGTATTTT. Its translation: CASRGGGSTDTQYF. This sequence joins TRBV28 and TRBJ2-3; tentatively, D is TRBD2 (6 bases). Trimming removed 6 bases at V and 0 bases at J, with 10 bases between. There are 14 residues in the CDR3. Germline V lookup: CDR1 MDHEN, CDR2 SYDVKM.

The chain joins TRBV11-2 to TRBJ2-7; D gene uncertain. V shed 5 bases and J shed 1 base, with 9 bases lying between them. This CDR3 contains 13 residues. Germline CDR1 is SGHAT and CDR2 is FQNNGV. The DNA for the CDR3 is TGTGCCAGCAGCCAACTTGGGTCCTACGAGCAGTACTTC. It specifies CASSQLGSYEQYF.

DNA of the CDR3: TGTGCCAGCAGCCGGACCTTGAACACTGAAGCTTTCTTT. Its protein is CASSRTLNTEAFF. The V call is TRBV7-8, the J call TRBJ1-1; D unresolved. Germline values: CDR1 SGHVS, CDR2 FQNEAQ. This CDR3 is 13 amino acids long. V gave up 5 bases and J gave up 0 bases, with 7 bases separating them.

The chain has TRBV6-1 and TRBJ2-3; D might be TRBD2 (6 bases). The CDR3 loop spans 16 amino acids. Trimming removed 4 bases at V and 4 bases at J, with 18 bases between. Looked up from germline, CDR1 is MNHNS and CDR2 is SASEGT. Here the CDR3 reads CASSVKPGVGADTQYF. DNA of the CDR3: TGTGCCAGCAGTGTAAAACCGGGGGTGGGCGCAGATACGCAGTATTTT.

The chain employs TRBV27 and TRBJ1-5; D possibly corresponds to TRBD1 (6 bases). The CDR3 covers 15 residues. The germline V and J ends were trimmed by 6 bases and 5 bases, with 17 bases remaining between them. Germline CDR1 reads MNHEY; CDR2 reads SMNVEV (reference sequence). The chain's CDR3 is CASRKSDRWDQPQHF. The CDR3 region has the DNA TGTGCCAGCAGGAAATCCGACAGGTGGGATCAGCCCCAGCATTTT.

The chain recombines TRBV6-5 with TRBJ1-2; 7 bases line up with TRBD1. The CDR3 runs 14 residues. Per the germline V gene, CDR1 is MNHEY and CDR2 is SVGAGI. J lost 7 bases, V lost 8 bases, and 13 bases had no gene match. Written as DNA, the CDR3 is TGTGCCAGCCTAGGGGGCGTCGGGCATCGTGGCTACACCTTC. This sequence encodes CASLGGVGHRGYTF.

The CDR3 coding sequence is TGTGCCAGTAGTTTCCTCAGGGGGCAAGAGACCCAGTACTTC. Translation: CASSFLRGQETQYF. The chain links TRBV19 to TRBJ2-5; TRBD1 matches 7 bases. This CDR3 is 14 amino acids long. The V and J ends lost 5 bases and 2 bases, in that order; junction bases with no gene match: 5. The germline V gene has CDR1 LNHDA and CDR2 SQIVND (reference sequence).

This clone came up once. The V gene is TRBV6-6, the J gene TRBJ1-5, with D perhaps matching TRBD1 (5 bases). Trimming stripped 11 bases from V and 1 base from J, with 12 bases between. Germline-derived CDR1 and CDR2 are MNHNY and SVGAGI (reference sequence). The CDR3 has 13 amino acids. The CDR3 DNA sequence: TGTGCCTTTTCGCGGGGGAGCAATCAGCCCCAGCATTTT. As protein: CAFSRGSNQPQHF.

V is TRBV11-2 and J is TRBJ1-2, with 8 nucleotides matching TRBD1. This CDR3 has 15 residues. V was clipped by 4 bases and J by 6 bases; unmatched bases: 10. Germline lookup yields CDR1 SGHAT and CDR2 FQNNGV. The CDR3 spells CASSSRTGTTNGYTF. The CDR3 DNA is TGTGCCAGCAGCTCCCGGACAGGGACCACAAATGGCTACACCTTC.

This chain joins TRBV30 and TRBJ2-3; no firm D call. Germline V gene sequence: CDR1 GTSNPN, CDR2 SVGIG (reference sequence). V was clipped by 0 bases and J by 0 bases, with 7 bases between them. The CDR3 loop spans 14 amino acids. In DNA form, the CDR3 reads TGTGCCTGGAGTGTTGACGGAAGCACAGATACGCAGTATTTT. As protein: CAWSVDGSTDTQYF.

The chain employs TRBV18 and TRBJ1-6, with D hard to call. Germline CDR1 KGHSH, CDR2 LQKENI. V was clipped by 6 bases and J by 6 bases, with 15 bases between them. This CDR3 is 15 amino acids long. CDR3 protein: CASSLSGPINSPLHF. In nucleotides, the CDR3 is TGTGCCAGCTCCCTAAGCGGACCGATTAATTCACCCCTCCACTTT. Full variable domain (rest looked up from reference TRBV18 and TRBJ1-6): NAGVMQNPRHLVRRRGQEARLRCSPMKGHSHVYWYRQLPEEGLKFMVYLQKENIIDESGMPKERFSAEFPKEGPSILRIQQVVRGDSAAYFCASSLSGPINSPLHFGNGTRLTVT.